Listed below are T cell receptor beta chains from one sample, sequenced in a study of early T cells in non-severe SARS-CoV-2 infection. Using its own MiXCR run on the 5' RACE reads, TCRdb lists one record per CDR3 protein. The sample yields over 50,000 distinct CDR3 sequences, 7% to 9% seen once. Material for sequencing was whole blood. Source of these receptors: an adult who was a healthcare worker with PCR-confirmed SARS-CoV-2 infection or an uninfected control (not recorded which). Each CDR3 is given with its conserved first and last residue. The D gene is left open where the match is weak. Clone size is given for some rows only: seen once, a few or many times, or a class if the clone is expanded.

14	many	-	TRBV5-8	TRBJ1-2	CASSLHRLSYGYTF	TGTGCCAGCAGCTTGCACAGATTATCCTATGGCTACACCTTC
14	many	TRBD2	TRBV29-1	TRBJ2-1	CSVGGRRIYNEQFF	TGCAGCGTCGGGGGGAGGAGGATCTACAATGAGCAGTTCTTC
13	many	-	TRBV20-1	TRBJ1-6	CSAGDTGNSPLHF	TGCAGTGCCGGCGACACAGGGAATTCACCCCTCCACTTT
14	-	TRBD2	TRBV7-9	TRBJ2-7	CASSLATGGDEQYF	TGTGCCAGCAGCTTAGCAACGGGGGGAGACGAGCAGTACTTC
13	many	-	TRBV12-3/TRBV12-4	TRBJ1-1	CASSLTANTEAFF	TGTGCCAGCAGTTTGACGGCGAACACTGAAGCTTTCTTT
15	-	-	TRBV9	TRBJ2-2	CASSPDSGNTGELFF	TGTGCCAGCAGCCCTGACAGCGGGAACACCGGGGAGCTGTTTTTT
15	many	-	TRBV9	TRBJ1-1	CASSVEGSRNTEAFF	TGTGCCAGCAGCGTAGAGGGCAGCAGGAACACTGAAGCTTTCTTT
14	many	-	TRBV11-2	TRBJ1-1	CASSLWTDNTEAFF	TGTGCCAGCAGCCTATGGACAGATAACACTGAAGCTTTCTTT
15	many	-	TRBV12-3/TRBV12-4	TRBJ2-1	CASSLGLVGNNEQFF	TGTGCCAGCAGTTTGGGTCTAGTCGGGAACAATGAGCAGTTCTTC
16	-	-	TRBV7-9	TRBJ2-3	CASSLAAGKGADTQYF	TGTGCCAGCAGCTTAGCGGCAGGGAAGGGCGCAGATACGCAGTATTTT
18	few	TRBD2	TRBV3-1	TRBJ2-1	CASSQDLPRVAGFNEQFF	TGTGCCAGCAGCCAAGACCTACCTCGAGTAGCGGGATTCAATGAGCAGTTCTTC
18	few	TRBD2	TRBV7-6	TRBJ2-2	CASSLATSGSEGTGELFF	TGTGCCAGCAGCTTAGCGACTAGCGGGAGTGAGGGCACCGGGGAGCTGTTTTTT
15	few	TRBD2	TRBV25-1	TRBJ2-1	CASSESGGGDNEQFF	TGTGCCAGCAGTGAATCTGGCGGGGGGGATAATGAGCAGTTCTTC
16	-	-	TRBV11-3	TRBJ2-2	CASSTPFGQLTGELFF	TGTGCCAGCAGCACGCCATTCGGACAGCTCACCGGGGAGCTGTTTTTT
13	few	TRBD1	TRBV19	TRBJ1-4	CASSATGEEKLFF	TGTGCCAGTAGTGCGACAGGGGAAGAAAAACTGTTTTTT
14	-	-	TRBV20-1	TRBJ1-6	CSARTGIQDSPLHF	TGCAGTGCCAGGACCGGGATACAGGACTCACCCCTCCACTTT
13	-	-	TRBV4-1	TRBJ2-7	CASSQTVLYEQYF	TGCGCCAGCAGCCAGACAGTCCTCTACGAGCAGTACTTC
13	many	-	TRBV5-1	TRBJ2-1	CASGEGPYNEQFF	TGCGCCAGCGGGGAAGGGCCCTACAATGAGCAGTTCTTC
14	-	-	TRBV18	TRBJ1-5	CASRPPYSNQPQHF	TGTGCCAGCCGCCCCCCATATAGCAATCAGCCCCAGCATTTT
16	many	TRBD2	TRBV5-4	TRBJ2-7	CASSETSGGPAYEQYF	TGTGCCAGCAGCGAGACTAGCGGGGGGCCGGCCTACGAGCAGTACTTC
15	-	TRBD2	TRBV28	TRBJ2-1	CASSRPTSGRGEQFF	TGTGCCAGCAGTAGACCGACTAGCGGGAGGGGTGAGCAGTTCTTC
18	-	TRBD2	TRBV11-2	TRBJ2-1	CASSGLAGARSSYNEQFF	TGTGCCAGCAGTGGACTAGCGGGAGCCCGGAGCTCCTACAATGAGCAGTTCTTC
16	many	-	TRBV6-2/TRBV6-3	TRBJ1-1	CASKGTGRLKNTEAFF	TGTGCCAGCAAAGGTACTGGGAGACTCAAGAACACTGAAGCTTTCTTT
11	many	-	TRBV3-1	TRBJ2-5	CASSREETQYF	TGTGCCAGCAGTCGGGAGGAGACCCAGTACTTC
15	many	-	TRBV20-1	TRBJ1-3	CSAAGSSLGGNTIYF	TGCAGTGCCGCGGGGTCCTCCTTGGGGGGAAACACCATATATTTT
17	few	TRBD1	TRBV6-2/TRBV6-3	TRBJ2-7	CASSYRQGTLSSYEQYF	TGTGCCAGCAGTTACCGACAGGGGACCCTTAGCTCCTACGAGCAGTACTTC
12	-	TRBD1	TRBV19	TRBJ2-7	CASSADRYEQYF	TGTGCCAGTAGTGCGGACAGGTACGAGCAGTACTTC
14	-	-	TRBV13	TRBJ2-7	CASSPGPPAYEQYF	TGTGCCAGCAGCCCGGGACCGCCTGCCTACGAGCAGTACTTC
13	-	-	TRBV24-1	TRBJ2-2	CAVGRPNTGELFF	TGTGCCGTGGGACGGCCGAACACCGGGGAGCTGTTTTTT